Listed here are 10 T cell receptor beta chains from one sample, sequenced in a study of metastatic and nonmetastatic thyroid tumors (TCRdb year 2020). No patient had received any treatment before thyroid surgery. The library was generated by PCR. The sequencer listed for this sample is Illumina HiSeq 4000. TCRdb cleaned the public reads at Q25 with fastp, built clones with MiXCR and kept in-frame beta chains. The sample table contains approximately 40,000 clones; only one count was recorded for approximately 28% of them. Of the sample, approximately 9.8% falls within the top ten clones. Sequencing was done on a sample of blood. The receptors shown here come from a male donor with papillary thyroid cancer or a benign thyroid nodule (not recorded which). Some clones in this sample may be carry-over from other donors' samples.

This clone has a count of ten or more. The V gene is TRBV11-2, the J gene TRBJ1-5; D gene unclear. From germline, CDR1 is SGHAT and CDR2 FQNNGV. This CDR3 contains 14 residues. Between the trimmed V and J ends, which lost 1 base and 7 bases, there was a span of 11 bases. The CDR3 spells CASSLGGNGQPQHF. The CDR3 DNA follows: TGTGCCAGCAGCTTAGGAGGGAACGGACAGCCCCAGCATTTT.

A note on this clone: Since a much larger clone is just one base distant, this may be a read error. This specimen includes other DNA sequences encoding the same CDR3. The chain couples TRBV29-1 to TRBJ2-1; 11 bases align to TRBD1. J gave up 3 bases and V 8 bases, and 3 bases lay outside the gene matches. The CDR3 contains 13 residues. The germline gives CDR1 SQVTM, CDR2 ANQGSEA. The CDR3 region has the DNA TGCAGCACAGGGACAGGGGGCTACAATGAGCAGTTCTTC. Translating gives CSTGTGGYNEQFF.

This clone was recorded many times. V and J are TRBV6-1 and TRBJ2-4, with D maybe TRBD1 (5 bases). CDR1 and CDR2 (germline): MNHNS, SASEGT. The ends were cut back, 7 bases at V and 1 base at J, with 20 bases in the middle. The CDR3 loop spans 17 amino acids. CDR3 DNA sequence: TGTGCCAGCAATGACCCCCCTCAGGGTCTGGCCAAAAACATTCAGTACTTC. Protein product: CASNDPPQGLAKNIQYF.

The gene calls are TRBV28 and TRBJ2-2; D possibly uses TRBD1 or TRBD2 (6 bases each). Looked up from germline, CDR1 is MDHEN and CDR2 is SYDVKM. The CDR3 contains 15 residues. Trimming took 6 bases from V and 6 from J, leaving 17 bases between them. DNA of the CDR3: TGTGCCAGCAGCTTCGGGGGCGCTTCGCCCGGGGAGCTGTTTTTT. Its protein product is CASSFGGASPGELFF.

A word on this clone: This sequence may be a read error, since a much larger clone differs from it by one base. V is TRBV6-2 or TRBV6-3 and J is TRBJ2-1; a possible D gene is TRBD2 (6 bases). Germline lookup yields CDR1 MNHEY and CDR2 SVGEGT. V lost 2 bases and J 16 bases, leaving 24 bases between the germline ends. This CDR3 contains 15 residues. CDR3 residues: CASSYGSGSEGRHFF. Here the CDR3 DNA reads TGTGCCAGCAGTTACGGCTCCGGATCGGAGGGCCGGCATTTCTTC.

V is TRBV20-1 and J is TRBJ2-7; 11 bases are a match to TRBD2. V dropped 5 bases and J dropped 7; count of bases not matched to a gene: 19. The CDR3 is 17 amino acids. CDR1 and CDR2 (germline): DFQATT, SNEGSKA (reference sequence). Here the CDR3 DNA reads TGCAGTGCTCTAGCAAGGGGGTCTAGCGGGAGGTTCCGGGAGCAGTACTTC. Translating gives CSALARGSSGRFREQYF.

This chain links TRBV6-1 with TRBJ1-5; TRBD1 might be the D (5 bases). This CDR3 has 14 residues. The germline gives CDR1 MNHNS, CDR2 SASEGT. Trimming removed 8 bases at V and 10 bases at J, with 21 bases between. CDR3 nucleotides: TGTGCCAGCCTAGGACCGGGGCGGTTTGTTCCCCAGCATTTT. It codes for CASLGPGRFVPQHF.

This clone was seen at least ten times. The chain carries TRBV27 and TRBJ2-7; TRBD1 is a possible D gene (6 bases). The CDR3 has 14 amino acids. V was clipped by 5 bases and J by 6 bases, with 17 bases between them. Looked up from germline, CDR1 is MNHEY and CDR2 is SMNVEV (reference sequence). As DNA, the CDR3 is TGTGCCAGCAGTAAACCGGGAACACAGGGCGAGCAGTACTTC. Translated: CASSKPGTQGEQYF.

This clone is medium-sized in the sample. The CDR3 protein is CASSPQEGLYEQYF. The CDR3 DNA sequence: TGTGCCAGCTCACCTCAAGAAGGTTTATACGAGCAGTACTTC. The chain is built from TRBV18 and TRBJ2-7; the D is unclear. Germline V lookup: CDR1 KGHSH, CDR2 LQKENI. The CDR3 contains 14 residues. V was cut by 3 bases and J by 4 bases, with 13 bases left in between.

This clone has only a few counts. The chain has TRBV12-3 or TRBV12-4 and TRBJ2-7; TRBD1 matches 9 bases. Trimming at V came to 6 bases and at J to 0 bases, leaving 6 bases not matched to a gene. CDR3 size: 15 residues. The CDR3 spells CASRAPGQGSYEQYF. The CDR3 coding sequence is TGTGCCAGCAGAGCCCCGGGACAGGGCTCCTACGAGCAGTACTTC.